These 10 T cell receptor beta chains came from one sample sequenced in a study of control samples from healthy donors and cancer patients. Libraries were prepared by immunoSEQ multiplex PCR; TCRdb keeps only in-frame clonotypes and omits some of them. The data show about 250,000 clones, over 75% seen once. The sample comprised PBMCs. These receptors came from a woman aged 55-69 years with lung cancer.

Notes on this clone: This same CDR3 is encoded by further DNA sequences in the sample. The V and J genes are TRBV6-1 and TRBJ1-2; no clear D. This CDR3 has 11 residues. The V gene lost 0 bases and the J gene lost 8 bases, with 4 bases spanning the gap. Germline CDR1 MNHNS, CDR2 SASEGT. The CDR3 region is CASSEAIGYTF. CDR3 nucleotides: TGTGCCAGCAGTGAAGCGATCGGCTACACCTTC.

The table lists this clone with a count of one. The chain has TRBV5-5 and TRBJ1-1; D is uncertain. CDR3 length equals 14 residues. Germline assignment: CDR1 SGHKS and CDR2 YYEKEE (reference sequence). The V end lost 1 base, the J end lost 1 base, and 8 bases lay between the germline ends. Written as DNA, the CDR3 is TGTGCCAGCAGCTTGCACGGACCGAACACTGAAGCTTTCTTT. Translation: CASSLHGPNTEAFF.

This rearrangement joins TRBV30 to TRBJ2-7; D possibly corresponds to TRBD2 (6 bases). The CDR3 has 13 amino acids. V was cut by 2 bases and J by 2 bases, with 10 bases left in between. Germline V CDR1 and CDR2: GTSNPN, SVGIG (reference sequence). The CDR3 reads CAWSRRAPYEQYF. CDR3 nucleotides: TGTGCCTGGAGTCGGAGGGCCCCCTACGAGCAGTACTTC.

A word on this clone: The same CDR3 also results from other DNA sequences found in this sample. This CDR3 reads CASSPLRGYQETQYF. For the CDR3, the DNA is TGTGCCAGCTCACCACTGCGGGGCTACCAAGAGACCCAGTACTTC. V and J are TRBV18 and TRBJ2-5; TRBD2 is a possible D gene (6 bases). This CDR3 spans 15 amino acids. Per the germline V gene, CDR1 is KGHSH and CDR2 is LQKENI. Deletions cut 1 base from V and 0 bases from J, with 9 bases between.

V is TRBV29-1 and J is TRBJ2-1; D possibly corresponds to TRBD2 (5 bases). Trimming stripped 4 bases from V and 1 base from J, with 8 bases between. The CDR3 sequence is 13 residues long. CDR1 and CDR2 from the germline V gene are SQVTM and ANQGSEA. In DNA form, the CDR3 reads TGCAGCGTTGTGCAGCGGTCCTACAATGAGCAGTTCTTC. Translating gives CSVVQRSYNEQFF.

This clone turned up a few times. The chain couples TRBV5-4 to TRBJ1-2; 9 nucleotides agree with TRBD1. CDR1 and CDR2 (germline): SGHNT, YYREEE (reference sequence). CDR3 size: 12 residues. The trim removed 4 bases at V and 8 bases at J, leaving 3 bases unmatched. The CDR3 bases are TGTGCCAGCAGCCGGACAGGGGAAGGCTACACCTTC. It encodes CASSRTGEGYTF.

This chain joins TRBV16 and TRBJ2-1; D may match TRBD1 or TRBD2 (5 bases each). V lost 4 bases and J 2 bases, leaving 21 bases between the germline ends. Looked up from germline, CDR1 is KGHSY and CDR2 is FQNENV. The CDR3 length is 18 residues. The CDR3 region has the DNA TGTGCCAGCAGCCGCCAGGGCTTCCGGGAAACCCCCTACAATGAGCAGTTCTTC. Protein product: CASSRQGFRETPYNEQFF. The full variable domain, in which reference TRBV16 and TRBJ2-1 provide the parts outside the CDR3, is GEEVAQTPKHLVRGEGQKAKLYCAPIKGHSYVFWYQQVLKNEFKFLISFQNENVFDETGMPKERFSAKCLPNSPCSLEIQATKLEDSAVYFCASSRQGFRETPYNEQFFGPGTRLTVL.

This clone was seen only once. This rearrangement joins TRBV27 to TRBJ2-4; no firm D call. Germline lookup yields CDR1 MNHEY and CDR2 SMNVEV (reference sequence). The CDR3 is made up of 13 amino acids. The V end was cut by 3 bases, the J end by 5 bases, with 8 bases between. CDR3 loop: CASSLSTQNIQYF. CDR3 bases: TGTGCCAGCAGTTTGTCGACTCAAAACATTCAGTACTTC.

V gene TRBV16 combines with J gene TRBJ2-7; 7 bases map to TRBD1. Looked up from germline, CDR1 is KGHSY and CDR2 is FQNENV. CDR3 length: 16 amino acids. J gave up 3 bases and V 4 bases, and 12 bases lay outside the gene matches. CDR3 sequence (DNA): TGTGCCAGCAGCCCGTTCGGACAGGCTATGGGCTACGAGCAGTACTTC. This translates into CASSPFGQAMGYEQYF.

This clone was counted once. This chain links TRBV3-1 (or the pseudogene TRBV3-2) with TRBJ1-1, with 7 bases matching TRBD1. Germline-derived CDR1 and CDR2 are LGHDT and YNNKEL (reference sequence). With 1 base clipped from V and 4 bases from J, the junction kept 3 bases outside the gene matches. This CDR3 comprises 14 residues. The CDR3 sequence: CASSQVEGATEAFF. CDR3 nucleotides: TGTGCCAGCAGCCAAGTTGAGGGGGCCACTGAAGCTTTCTTT.